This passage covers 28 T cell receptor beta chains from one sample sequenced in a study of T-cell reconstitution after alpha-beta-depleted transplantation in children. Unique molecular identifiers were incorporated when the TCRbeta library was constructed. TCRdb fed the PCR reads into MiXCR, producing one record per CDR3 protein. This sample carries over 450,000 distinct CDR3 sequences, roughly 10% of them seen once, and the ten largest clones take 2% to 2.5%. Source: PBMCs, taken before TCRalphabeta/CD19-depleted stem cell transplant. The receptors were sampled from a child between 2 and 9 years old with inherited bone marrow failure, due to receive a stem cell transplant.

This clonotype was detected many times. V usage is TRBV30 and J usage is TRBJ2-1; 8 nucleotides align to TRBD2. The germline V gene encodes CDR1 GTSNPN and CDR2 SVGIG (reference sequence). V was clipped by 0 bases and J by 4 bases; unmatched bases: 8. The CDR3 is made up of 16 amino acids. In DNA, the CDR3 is TGTGCCTGGAGTGTACAAGGACTAGCCGCGTACAATGAGCAGTTCTTC. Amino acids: CAWSVQGLAAYNEQFF.

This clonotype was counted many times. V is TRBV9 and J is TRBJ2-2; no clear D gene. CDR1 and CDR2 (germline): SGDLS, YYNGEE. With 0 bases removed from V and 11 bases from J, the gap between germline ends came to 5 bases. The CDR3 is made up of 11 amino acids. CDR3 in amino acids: CASSVGAELFF. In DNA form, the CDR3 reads TGTGCCAGCAGCGTAGGGGCCGAGCTGTTTTTT.

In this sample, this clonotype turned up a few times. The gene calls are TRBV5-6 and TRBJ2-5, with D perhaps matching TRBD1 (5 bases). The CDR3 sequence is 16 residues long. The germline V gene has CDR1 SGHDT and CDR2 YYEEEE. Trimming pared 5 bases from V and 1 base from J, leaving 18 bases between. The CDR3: CASRIDRGRGQETQYF. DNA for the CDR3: TGTGCCAGCAGAATCGACCGTGGAAGGGGCCAAGAGACCCAGTACTTC.

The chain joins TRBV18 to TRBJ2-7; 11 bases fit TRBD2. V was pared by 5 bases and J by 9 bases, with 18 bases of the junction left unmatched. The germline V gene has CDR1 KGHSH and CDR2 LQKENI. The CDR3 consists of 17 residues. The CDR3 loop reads CASSSQKGTSGTWWQYF. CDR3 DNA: TGTGCCAGCTCATCGCAAAAGGGGACTAGCGGTACCTGGTGGCAGTACTTC.

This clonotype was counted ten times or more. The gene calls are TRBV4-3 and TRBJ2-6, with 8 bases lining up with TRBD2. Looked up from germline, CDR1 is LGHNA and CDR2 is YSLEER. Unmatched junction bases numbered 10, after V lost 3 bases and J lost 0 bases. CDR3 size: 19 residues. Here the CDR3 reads CASSHRLAISSSGANVLTF. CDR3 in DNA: TGCGCCAGCAGCCACCGACTAGCGATCTCATCCTCTGGGGCCAACGTCCTGACTTTC.

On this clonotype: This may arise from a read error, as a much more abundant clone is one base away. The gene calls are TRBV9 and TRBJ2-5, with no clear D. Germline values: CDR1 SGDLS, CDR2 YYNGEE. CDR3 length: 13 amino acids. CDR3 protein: CDSSPRYQETQYF. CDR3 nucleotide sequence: TGTGACAGCAGCCCCAGGTACCAAGAGACCCAGTACTTC. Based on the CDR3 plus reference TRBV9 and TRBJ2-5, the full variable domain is DSGVTQTPKHLITATGQRVTLRCSPRSGDLSVYWYQQSLDQGLQFLIQYYNGEERAKGNILERFSAQQFPDLHSELNLSSLELGDSALYFCDSSPRYQETQYFGPGTRLLVL.

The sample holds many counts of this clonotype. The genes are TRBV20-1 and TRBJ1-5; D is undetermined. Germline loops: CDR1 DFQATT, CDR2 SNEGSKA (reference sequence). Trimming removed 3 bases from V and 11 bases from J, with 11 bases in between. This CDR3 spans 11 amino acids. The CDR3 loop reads CSARAVQTQHF. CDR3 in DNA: TGCAGTGCTAGGGCGGTCCAAACCCAGCATTTT.

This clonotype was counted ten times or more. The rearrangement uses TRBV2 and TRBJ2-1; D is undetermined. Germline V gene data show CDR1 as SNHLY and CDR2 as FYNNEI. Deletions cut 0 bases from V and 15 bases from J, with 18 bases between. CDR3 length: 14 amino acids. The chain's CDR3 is CASSEALNADGPFF. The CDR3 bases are TGTGCCAGCAGTGAAGCGCTGAACGCCGACGGCCCGTTCTTC.

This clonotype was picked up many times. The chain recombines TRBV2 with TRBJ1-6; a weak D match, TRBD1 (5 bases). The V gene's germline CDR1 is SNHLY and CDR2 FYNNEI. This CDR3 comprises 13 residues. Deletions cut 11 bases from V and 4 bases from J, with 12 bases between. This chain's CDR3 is CACTDNYNSPLHF. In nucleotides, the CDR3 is TGTGCCTGCACGGACAATTATAATTCACCCCTCCACTTT.

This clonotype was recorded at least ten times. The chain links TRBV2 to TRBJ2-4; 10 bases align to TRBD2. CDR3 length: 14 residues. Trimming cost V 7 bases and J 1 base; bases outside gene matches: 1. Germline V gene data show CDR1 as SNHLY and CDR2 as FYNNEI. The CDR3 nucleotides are TGTGCCAGCATTAGCGGGAGGGCCAAAAACATTCAGTACTTC. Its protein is CASISGRAKNIQYF.

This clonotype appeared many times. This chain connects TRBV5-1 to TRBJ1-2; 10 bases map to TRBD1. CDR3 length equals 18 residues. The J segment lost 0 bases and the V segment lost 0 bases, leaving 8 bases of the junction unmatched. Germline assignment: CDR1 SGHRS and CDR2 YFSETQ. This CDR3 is CASSLDGTGVATNYGYTF. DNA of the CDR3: TGCGCCAGCAGCTTGGATGGGACAGGGGTCGCAACTAACTATGGCTACACCTTC.

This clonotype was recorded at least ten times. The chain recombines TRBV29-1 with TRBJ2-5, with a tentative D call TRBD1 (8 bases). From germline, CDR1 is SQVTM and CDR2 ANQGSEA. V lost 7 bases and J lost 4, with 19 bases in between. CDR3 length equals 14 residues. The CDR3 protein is CSADRGGSGETQYF. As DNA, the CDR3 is TGCAGCGCCGACAGGGGAGGGTCTGGAGAGACCCAGTACTTC.

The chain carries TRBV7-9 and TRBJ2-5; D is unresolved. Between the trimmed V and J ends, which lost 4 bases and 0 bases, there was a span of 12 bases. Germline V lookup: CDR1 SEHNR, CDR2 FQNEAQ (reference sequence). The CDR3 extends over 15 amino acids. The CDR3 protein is CASSSASGNQETQYF. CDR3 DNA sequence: TGTGCCAGCAGCTCCGCTTCAGGAAACCAAGAGACCCAGTACTTC. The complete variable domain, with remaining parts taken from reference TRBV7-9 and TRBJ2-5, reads DTGVSQNPRHKITKRGQNVTFRCDPISEHNRLYWYRQTLGQGPEFLTYFQNEAQLEKSRLLSDRFSAERPKGSFSTLEIQRTEQGDSAMYLCASSSASGNQETQYFGPGTRLLVL.

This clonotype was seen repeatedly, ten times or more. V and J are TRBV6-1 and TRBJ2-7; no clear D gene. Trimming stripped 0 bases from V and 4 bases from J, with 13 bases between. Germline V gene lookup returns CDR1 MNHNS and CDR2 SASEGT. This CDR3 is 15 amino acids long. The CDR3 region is CASSEAPVPLYEQYF. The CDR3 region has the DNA TGTGCCAGCAGTGAAGCGCCAGTTCCCCTTTACGAGCAGTACTTC.

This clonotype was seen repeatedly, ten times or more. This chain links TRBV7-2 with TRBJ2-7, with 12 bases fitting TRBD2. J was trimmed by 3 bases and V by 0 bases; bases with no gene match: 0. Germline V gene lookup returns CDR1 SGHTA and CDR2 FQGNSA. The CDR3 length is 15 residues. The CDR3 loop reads CASSLATSGSYEQYF. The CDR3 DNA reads TGTGCCAGCAGCTTAGCGACTAGCGGGAGCTACGAGCAGTACTTC.

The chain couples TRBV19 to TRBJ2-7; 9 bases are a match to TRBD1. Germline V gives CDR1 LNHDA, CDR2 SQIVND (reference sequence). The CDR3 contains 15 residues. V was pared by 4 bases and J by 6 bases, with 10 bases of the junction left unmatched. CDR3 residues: CASSKNTGGGGEQYF. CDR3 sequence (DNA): TGTGCCAGTAGTAAGAATACAGGGGGCGGAGGCGAGCAGTACTTC.

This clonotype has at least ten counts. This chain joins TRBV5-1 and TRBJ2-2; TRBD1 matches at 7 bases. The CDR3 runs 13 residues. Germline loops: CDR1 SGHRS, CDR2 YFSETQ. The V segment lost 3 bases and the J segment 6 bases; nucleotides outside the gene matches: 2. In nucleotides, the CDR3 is TGCGCCAGCAGCTCCACAGGGGCCGGGGAGCTGTTTTTT. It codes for CASSSTGAGELFF.

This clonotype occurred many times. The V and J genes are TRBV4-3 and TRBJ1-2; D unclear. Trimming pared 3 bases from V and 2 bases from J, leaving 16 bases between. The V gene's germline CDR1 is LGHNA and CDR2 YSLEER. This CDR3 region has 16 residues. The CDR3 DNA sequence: TGCGCCAGCAGCCAGACCACCGGGCAGGCAAACTATGGCTACACCTTC. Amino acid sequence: CASSQTTGQANYGYTF.

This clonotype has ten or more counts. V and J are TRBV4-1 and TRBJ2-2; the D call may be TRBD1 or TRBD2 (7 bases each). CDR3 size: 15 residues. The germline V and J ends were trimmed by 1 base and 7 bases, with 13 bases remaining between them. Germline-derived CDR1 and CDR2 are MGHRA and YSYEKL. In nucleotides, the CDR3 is TGCGCCAGCAGCCAAGTGTCAGGGGGGGTCGGGGAGCTGTTTTTT. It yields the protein CASSQVSGGVGELFF.

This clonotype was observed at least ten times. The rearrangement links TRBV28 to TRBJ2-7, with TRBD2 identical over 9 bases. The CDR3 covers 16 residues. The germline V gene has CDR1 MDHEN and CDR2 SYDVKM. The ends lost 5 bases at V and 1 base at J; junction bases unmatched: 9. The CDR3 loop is CASSTPGLAGSYEQYF. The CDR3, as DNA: TGTGCCAGCAGTACCCCGGGACTAGCAGGGTCCTACGAGCAGTACTTC.

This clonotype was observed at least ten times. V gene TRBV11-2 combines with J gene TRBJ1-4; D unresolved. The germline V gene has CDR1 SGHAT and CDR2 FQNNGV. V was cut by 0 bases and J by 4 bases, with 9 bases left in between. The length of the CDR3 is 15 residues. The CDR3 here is CASSLDGVVNEKLFF. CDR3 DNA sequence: TGTGCCAGCAGCTTAGATGGGGTAGTTAATGAAAAACTGTTTTTT.

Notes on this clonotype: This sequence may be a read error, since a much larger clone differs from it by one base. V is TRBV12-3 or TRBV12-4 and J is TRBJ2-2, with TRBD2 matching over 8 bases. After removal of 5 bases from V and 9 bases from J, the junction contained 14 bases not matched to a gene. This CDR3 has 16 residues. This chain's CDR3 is CASSDRGTRWTRELFF. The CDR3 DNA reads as TGTGCCAGCAGTGATCGCGGGACTAGATGGACCCGGGAGCTGTTTTTT.

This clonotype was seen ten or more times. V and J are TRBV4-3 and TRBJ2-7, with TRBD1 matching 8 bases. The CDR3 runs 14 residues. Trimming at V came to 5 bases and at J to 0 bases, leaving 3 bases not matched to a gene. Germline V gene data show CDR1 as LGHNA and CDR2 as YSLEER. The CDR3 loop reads CASSSTGASYEQYF. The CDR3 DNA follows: TGCGCCAGCAGCTCGACAGGGGCCTCCTACGAGCAGTACTTC.

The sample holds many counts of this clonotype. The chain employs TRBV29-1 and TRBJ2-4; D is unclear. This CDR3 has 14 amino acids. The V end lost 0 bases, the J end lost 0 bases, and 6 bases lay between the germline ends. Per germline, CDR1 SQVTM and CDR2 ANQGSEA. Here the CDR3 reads CSVEEVLAKNIQYF. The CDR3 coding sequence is TGCAGCGTTGAAGAGGTCCTAGCCAAAAACATTCAGTACTTC.

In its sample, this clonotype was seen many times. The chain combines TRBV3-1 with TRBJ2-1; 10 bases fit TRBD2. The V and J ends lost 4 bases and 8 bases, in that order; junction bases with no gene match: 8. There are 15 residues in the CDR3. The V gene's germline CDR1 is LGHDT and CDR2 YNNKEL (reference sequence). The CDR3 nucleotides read TGTGCCAGCAGCCTCCGACTAGCGGGTGTCCATGAGCAGTTCTTC. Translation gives CASSLRLAGVHEQFF.

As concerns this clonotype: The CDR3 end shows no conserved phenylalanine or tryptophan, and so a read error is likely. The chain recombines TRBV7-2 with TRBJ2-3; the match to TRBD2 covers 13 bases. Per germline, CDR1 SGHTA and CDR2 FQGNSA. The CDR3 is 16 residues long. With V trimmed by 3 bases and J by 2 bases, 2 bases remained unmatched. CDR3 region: CASSLTSGRPTDTQYS. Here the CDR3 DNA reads TGTGCCAGCAGCTTGACTAGCGGGAGGCCCACAGATACGCAGTATTCT.

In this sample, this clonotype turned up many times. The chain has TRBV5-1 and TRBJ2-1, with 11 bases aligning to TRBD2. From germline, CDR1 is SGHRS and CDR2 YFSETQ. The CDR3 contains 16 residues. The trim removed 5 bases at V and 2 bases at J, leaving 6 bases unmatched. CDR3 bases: TGCGCCAGCAGTTCAATGACTAGCGGGACCTACAATGAGCAGTTCTTC. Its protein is CASSSMTSGTYNEQFF.

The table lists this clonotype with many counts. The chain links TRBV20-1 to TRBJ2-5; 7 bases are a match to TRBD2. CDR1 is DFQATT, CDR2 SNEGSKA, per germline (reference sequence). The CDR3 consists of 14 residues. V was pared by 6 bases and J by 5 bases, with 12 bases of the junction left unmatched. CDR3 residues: CSASGTTREETQYF. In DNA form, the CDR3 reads TGCAGTGCGTCCGGGACTACTCGGGAGGAGACCCAGTACTTC.